Shown below are 5 T cell receptor beta chains from a single sample sequenced in a study of T cell responses to AZD1222 COVID-19 vaccine. Repertoires were generated with immunoSEQ multiplex PCR, while TCRdb's copy carries only in-frame clones and drops some. The sample lists roughly 100,000 clones; less than 95% were seen once. This specimen consisted of peripheral blood, obtained 28 days after the second AZD1222 dose. The receptors derive from an adult who received the AZD1222 COVID-19 vaccine.

This sequence joins TRBV7-6 and TRBJ1-3, with 7 bases matching TRBD1. With 0 bases clipped from V and 3 bases from J, the junction kept 5 bases outside the gene matches. Germline V gives CDR1 SGHVS, CDR2 FNYEAQ. CDR3 length: 16 amino acids. The CDR3 DNA reads TGTGCCAGCAGCTTAGCCAACAACAGGGGTGGAAACACCATATATTTT. It codes for CASSLANNRGGNTIYF. Based on the CDR3 plus reference TRBV7-6 and TRBJ1-3, the full variable domain is GAGVSQSPRYKVTKRGQDVALRCDPISGHVSLYWYRQALGQGPEFLTYFNYEAQQDKSGLPNDRFSAERPEGSISTLTIQRTEQRDSAMYRCASSLANNRGGNTIYFGEGSWLTVV.

The chain employs TRBV7-2 and TRBJ2-3; 7 positions match TRBD1. Trimming removed 5 bases from V and 4 bases from J; junction bases left unmatched: 12. The length of the CDR3 is 16 residues. Germline values: CDR1 SGHTA, CDR2 FQGNSA. CDR3 amino acids: CASSALGTVRPDTQYF. Written as DNA, the CDR3 is TGTGCCAGCAGCGCACTCGGGACAGTCCGACCAGATACGCAGTATTTT.

The chain is built from TRBV3-1 (or the pseudogene TRBV3-2) and TRBJ1-1; 7 bases are shared with TRBD1. The trim removed 4 bases at V and 7 bases at J, leaving 9 bases unmatched. This CDR3 is 14 amino acids long. CDR1 and CDR2 from the germline V gene are LGHDT and YNNKEL (reference sequence). CDR3 loop: CASSRTGATVEAFF. For the CDR3, the DNA is TGTGCCAGCAGCCGAACAGGGGCGACTGTTGAAGCTTTCTTT.

CDR3 in DNA: TGCGCCAGCACCTCAGCGGGCGGGCTCGCCTACAATGAGCAGTTCTTC. Its translation: CASTSAGGLAYNEQFF. The J gene is TRBJ2-1, the V gene TRBV4-1; perhaps TRBD2 as D (6 bases). This CDR3 is 16 amino acids long. V lost 7 bases, J lost 2 bases, and 18 bases lay in between. Per germline, CDR1 MGHRA and CDR2 YSYEKL.

The chain links TRBV7-2 to TRBJ1-1; D perhaps matches TRBD1 (5 bases). Between the trimmed V and J ends, which lost 1 base and 8 bases, there was a span of 11 bases. The CDR3 totals 13 residues. CDR1 and CDR2 from the germline V gene are SGHTA and FQGNSA. CDR3 region: CASSLGLQGEAFF. The CDR3, as DNA: TGTGCCAGCAGCTTAGGTCTCCAGGGAGAAGCTTTCTTT.